These 6 T cell receptor beta chains were all obtained from the same sample, sequenced in a study of blood T cell repertoires in COVID-19. Here immunoSEQ multiplex PCR was the method, and the copy in TCRdb shows in-frame clones only, minus some. The table shows about 330,000 clones, with about 90% occurring only once. Source material: PBMCs or T cells enriched from blood (not recorded which). All receptors come from a young woman who had recovered from COVID-19.

The J gene is TRBJ2-7, the V gene TRBV20-1; 11 bases are shared with TRBD1. Per germline, CDR1 DFQATT and CDR2 SNEGSKA (reference sequence). The length of the CDR3 is 11 residues. Here the CDR3 reads CSPGTGGEQYF. The CDR3 DNA reads as TGCTCACCCGGGACAGGGGGCGAGCAGTACTTC.

The genes are TRBV12-5 and TRBJ2-1; D may be TRBD1 (5 bases). In germline, CDR1 is LGHNT, CDR2 FRNRAP. This CDR3 is 13 amino acids long. The V gene lost 5 bases and the J gene lost 5 bases, with 10 bases spanning the gap. The CDR3: CASGHLTDNEQFF. CDR3 DNA: TGTGCTAGTGGTCACCTGACAGACAATGAGCAGTTCTTC.

The chain recombines TRBV27 with TRBJ2-1; 10 bases align to TRBD2. The V gene end was trimmed by 3 bases and the J gene end by 9 bases; junction bases not matched to a gene: 8. Germline V gene lookup returns CDR1 MNHEY and CDR2 SMNVEV (reference sequence). The CDR3 is made up of 15 amino acids. The CDR3 coding sequence is TGTGCCAGCAGTTTGATTAGCGGGGGGAGCGGTGAGCAGTTCTTC. This gives the protein CASSLISGGSGEQFF.

The chain recombines TRBV18 with TRBJ2-7; a possible D gene is TRBD2 (5 bases). V shed 1 base and J shed 1 base, with 11 bases lying between them. Looked up from germline, CDR1 is KGHSH and CDR2 is LQKENI. The CDR3 runs 15 residues. The CDR3 DNA is TGTGCCAGCTCACCACGCGTAGGGAGATCCTACGAGCAGTACTTC. Translated: CASSPRVGRSYEQYF.

V gene TRBV6-1 combines with J gene TRBJ2-1, with a weak D call TRBD2 (5 bases). Trimming removed 2 bases from V and 6 bases from J, with 11 bases in between. This CDR3 has 14 amino acids. Looked up from germline, CDR1 is MNHNS and CDR2 is SASEGT. The CDR3 sequence is CASSERTGFNEQFF. The CDR3 bases are TGTGCCAGCAGTGAACGGACTGGGTTCAATGAGCAGTTCTTC.

This rearrangement joins TRBV6-2 or TRBV6-3 to TRBJ2-2; 7 positions match TRBD1. Germline V lookup: CDR1 MNHEY, CDR2 SVGEGT. CDR3 length equals 17 residues. V gave up 3 bases and J gave up 2 bases; unmatched junction bases: 9. The CDR3 DNA sequence: TGTGCCAGCAGTTATAGGATCGGGACAGCAAACACCGGGGAGCTGTTTTTT. Its translation: CASSYRIGTANTGELFF.